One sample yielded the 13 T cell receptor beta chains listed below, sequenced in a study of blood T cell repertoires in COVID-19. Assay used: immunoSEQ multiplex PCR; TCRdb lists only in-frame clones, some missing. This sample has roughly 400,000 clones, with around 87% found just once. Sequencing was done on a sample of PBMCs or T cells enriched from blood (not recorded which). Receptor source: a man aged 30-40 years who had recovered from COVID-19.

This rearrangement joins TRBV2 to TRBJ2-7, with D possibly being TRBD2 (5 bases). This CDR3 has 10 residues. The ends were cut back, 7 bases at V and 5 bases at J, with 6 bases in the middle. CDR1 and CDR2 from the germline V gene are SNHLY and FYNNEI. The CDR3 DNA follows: TGTGCCAGCACGGGGAACGAGCAGTACTTC. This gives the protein CASTGNEQYF.

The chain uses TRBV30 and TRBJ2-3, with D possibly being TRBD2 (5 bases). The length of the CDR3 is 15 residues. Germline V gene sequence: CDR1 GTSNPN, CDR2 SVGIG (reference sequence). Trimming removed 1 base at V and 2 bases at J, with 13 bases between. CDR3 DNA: TGTGCCTGGAGTGGTGACGGCGGGTACACAGATACGCAGTATTTT. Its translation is CAWSGDGGYTDTQYF. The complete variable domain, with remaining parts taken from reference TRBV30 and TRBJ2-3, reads SQTIHQWPATLVQPVGSPLSLECTVEGTSNPNLYWYRQAAGRGLQLLFYSVGIGQISSEVPQNLSASRPQDRQFILSSKKLLLSDSGFYLCAWSGDGGYTDTQYFGPGTRLTVL.

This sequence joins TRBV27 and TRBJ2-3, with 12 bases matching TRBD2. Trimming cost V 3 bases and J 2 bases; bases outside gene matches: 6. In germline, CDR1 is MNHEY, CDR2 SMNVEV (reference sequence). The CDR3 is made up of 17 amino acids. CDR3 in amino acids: CASSFLAGGPDTDTQYF. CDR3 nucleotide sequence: TGTGCCAGCAGTTTCCTAGCGGGAGGGCCGGACACAGATACGCAGTATTTT.

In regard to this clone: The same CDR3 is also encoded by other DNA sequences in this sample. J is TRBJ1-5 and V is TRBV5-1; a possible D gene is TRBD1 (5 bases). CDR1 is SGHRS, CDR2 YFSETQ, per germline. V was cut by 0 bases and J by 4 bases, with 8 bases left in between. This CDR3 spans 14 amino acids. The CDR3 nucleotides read TGCGCCAGCAGCTTGGGGGGCGAGAATCAGCCCCAGCATTTT. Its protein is CASSLGGENQPQHF.

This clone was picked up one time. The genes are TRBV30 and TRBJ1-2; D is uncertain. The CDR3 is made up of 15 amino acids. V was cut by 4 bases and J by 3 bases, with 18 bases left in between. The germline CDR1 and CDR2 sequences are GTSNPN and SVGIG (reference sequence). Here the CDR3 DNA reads TGTGCCTGGACTCAGCTCCTTGGACTTCACTATGGCTACACCTTC. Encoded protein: CAWTQLLGLHYGYTF.

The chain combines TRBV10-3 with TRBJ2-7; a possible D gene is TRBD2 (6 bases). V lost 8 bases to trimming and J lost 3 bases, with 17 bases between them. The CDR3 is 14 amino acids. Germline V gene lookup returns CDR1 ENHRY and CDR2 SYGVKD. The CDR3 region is CAIGPDGRSYEQYF. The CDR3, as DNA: TGTGCCATCGGACCCGACGGGAGAAGCTACGAGCAGTACTTC.

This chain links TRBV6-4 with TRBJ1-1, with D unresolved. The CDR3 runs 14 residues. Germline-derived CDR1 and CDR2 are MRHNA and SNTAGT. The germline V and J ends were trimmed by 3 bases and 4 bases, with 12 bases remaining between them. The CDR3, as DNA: TGTGCCAGCAGTGAGGCAGGATTGGCCACTGAAGCTTTCTTT. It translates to CASSEAGLATEAFF.

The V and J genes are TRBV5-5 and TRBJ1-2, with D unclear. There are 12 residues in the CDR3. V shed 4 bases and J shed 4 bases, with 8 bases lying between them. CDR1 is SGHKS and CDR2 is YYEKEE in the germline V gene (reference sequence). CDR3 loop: CASSPQRYGYTF. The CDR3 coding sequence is TGTGCCAGCAGCCCACAACGCTATGGCTACACCTTC.

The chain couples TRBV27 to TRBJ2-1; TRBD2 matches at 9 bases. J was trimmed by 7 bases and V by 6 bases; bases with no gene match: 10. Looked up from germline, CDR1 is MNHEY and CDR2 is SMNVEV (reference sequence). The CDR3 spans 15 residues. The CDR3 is CASRVNSGSGNEQFF. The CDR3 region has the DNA TGTGCCAGCAGGGTAAATAGCGGGAGTGGTAATGAGCAGTTCTTC.

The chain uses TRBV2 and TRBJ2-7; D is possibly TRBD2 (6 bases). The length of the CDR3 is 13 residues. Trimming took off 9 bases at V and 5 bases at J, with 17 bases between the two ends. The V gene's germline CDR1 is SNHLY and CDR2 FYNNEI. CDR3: CARGGGYRDEQYF. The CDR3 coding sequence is TGTGCCAGAGGCGGAGGGTATCGGGACGAGCAGTACTTC. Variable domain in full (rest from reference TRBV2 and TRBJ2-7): EPEVTQTPSHQVTQMGQEVILRCVPISNHLYFYWYRQILGQKVEFLVSFYNNEISEKSEIFDDQFSVERPDGSNFTLKIRSTKLEDSAMYFCARGGGYRDEQYFGPGTRLTVT.

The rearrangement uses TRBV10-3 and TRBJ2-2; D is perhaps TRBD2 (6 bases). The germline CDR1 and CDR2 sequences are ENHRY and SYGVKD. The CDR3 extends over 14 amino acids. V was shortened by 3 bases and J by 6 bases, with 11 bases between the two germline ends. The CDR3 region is CAISDLGSAGELFF. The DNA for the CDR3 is TGTGCCATCAGTGATCTCGGGAGTGCCGGGGAGCTGTTTTTT.

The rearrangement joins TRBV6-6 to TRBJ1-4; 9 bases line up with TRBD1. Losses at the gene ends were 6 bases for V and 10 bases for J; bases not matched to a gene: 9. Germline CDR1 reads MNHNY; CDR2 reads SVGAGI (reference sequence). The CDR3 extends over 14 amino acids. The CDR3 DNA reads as TGTGCCAGCAGCCCGGACAGGGGAAGCGGAAAACTGTTTTTT. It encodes CASSPDRGSGKLFF.

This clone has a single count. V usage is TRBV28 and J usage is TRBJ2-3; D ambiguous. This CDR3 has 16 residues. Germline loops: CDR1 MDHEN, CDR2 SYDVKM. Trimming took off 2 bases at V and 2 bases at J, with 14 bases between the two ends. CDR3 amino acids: CASSLSVRLSTDTQYF. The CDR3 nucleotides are TGTGCCAGCAGTTTAAGTGTCAGGTTATCCACAGATACGCAGTATTTT.